Listed below are T cell receptor beta chains from one sample, sequenced in a study of blood T cells in healthy people across ages. TCRdb fed the 5' RACE reads into MiXCR, producing one record per CDR3 protein. The repertoire holds fewer than 2 million distinct CDR3 sequences, 35% to 50% seen once, with more than 20% in the top ten. What was sequenced was blood. The receptor set was obtained from a human donor in good health. The CDR3 runs from the conserved cysteine through the conserved F or W. The D gene is left open where the match is weak. Rows may omit the clone size; those that give it use once, few, many or a size class.

V gene	J gene	D gene	clone size	CDR3 DNA	CDR3 protein
TRBV21-1	TRBJ2-7	NA	NA	TGTGCCGGGACTCTCCTGACGGGGGCTTGGTACGAGCAGTACTTC	CAGTLLTGAWYEQYF
TRBV20-1	TRBJ1-5	TRBD1	NA	TGCAGTGCTCGGACGACAGGGGATCAGCCCCAGCATTTT	CSARTTGDQPQHF
TRBV10-3	TRBJ1-2	TRBD1	few	TGTGCCATCAGAGCCCAACAGGGGAACCGGGCGGGCTACACCTTC	CAIRAQQGNRAGYTF
TRBV12-5	TRBJ2-6	NA	few	TGTGCTAGTGGCCTAGGACAATCTGGGGCCAACGTCCTGACTTTC	CASGLGQSGANVLTF
TRBV7-9	TRBJ2-5	TRBD2	few	TGTGCCAGCAGCCCCGGGGGGGAAGGGACCCAGTACTTC	CASSPGGEGTQYF
TRBV7-6	TRBJ2-7	NA	NA	TGTGCCAGCAGCCTGACAGCGAACTCCTACGAGCAGTACTTC	CASSLTANSYEQYF
TRBV29-1	TRBJ2-1	TRBD2	NA	TGCAGCGCCTCGCGGGGGGAAAGGTCTGACAATGAGCAGTTCTTC	CSASRGERSDNEQFF
TRBV4-3	TRBJ1-6	NA	NA	TGCGCCAGCAGTCTCGGCAGGGACCTCAATAATTCACCCCTCCACTTT	CASSLGRDLNNSPLHF
TRBV3-1	TRBJ1-2	NA	many	TGTGCCAGCAGCCAATACAACTATGGCTACACCTTC	CASSQYNYGYTF
TRBV6-1	TRBJ2-1	TRBD2	NA	TGTGCCAGCGGGGAGAGTAGCGGGGGGGCAATGTGTCAGTTCTTC	CASGESSGGAMCQFF
TRBV5-1	TRBJ2-7	TRBD1	few	TGCGCCAGCAGCTTGGCCACAGGGGGAACGTCCTACGAGCAGTACTTC	CASSLATGGTSYEQYF
TRBV29-1	TRBJ2-3	TRBD1	few	TGCAGCGTTGGGGACAGCGATAGCACAGATACGCAGTATTTT	CSVGDSDSTDTQYF
TRBV6-2/TRBV6-3	TRBJ2-5	NA	few	TGTGCCAGCAGTTACTCGAATGAGGATCAAGAGACCCAGTACTTC	CASSYSNEDQETQYF
TRBV4-2	TRBJ2-5	NA	few	TGTGCCAGCAGCCGGAAGGGGGGTGGAGAGACCCAGTACTTC	CASSRKGGGETQYF
TRBV20-1	TRBJ2-5	NA	NA	TGCAGTGCTAGGGTAGGACCCTACCAAGAGACCCAGTACTTC	CSARVGPYQETQYF